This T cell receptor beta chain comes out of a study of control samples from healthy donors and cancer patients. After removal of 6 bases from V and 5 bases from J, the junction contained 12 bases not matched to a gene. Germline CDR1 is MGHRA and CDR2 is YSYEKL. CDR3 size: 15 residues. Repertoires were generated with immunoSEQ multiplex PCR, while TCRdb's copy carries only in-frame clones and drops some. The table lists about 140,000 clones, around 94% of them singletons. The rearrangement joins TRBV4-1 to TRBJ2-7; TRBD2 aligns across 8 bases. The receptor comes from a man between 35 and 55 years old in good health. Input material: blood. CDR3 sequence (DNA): TGCGCCAGCAGACACAGTCCGACTAGCGCCGACGAGCAGTACTTC. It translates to CASRHSPTSADEQYF.